Listed here is a single T cell receptor (beta chain). The record originates from a study of OX40 agonist ivuxolimab in advanced cancers. Assay: immunoSEQ multiplex PCR; the TCRdb copy retains only in-frame clones and omits some. The sample includes over 80,000 clones, less than 90% of them seen just once. The sequence derives from an adult with an advanced solid tumor such as melanoma, head and neck, liver or kidney cancer. The input for sequencing was CD4+ or CD8+ T cells sorted from blood, taken in a trial of the OX40 agonist ivuxolimab.

The CDR3 loop is CASSPRTGGAQTQYF. CDR3 bases: TGTGCCAGCTCACCGAGGACAGGGGGCGCCCAGACCCAGTACTTC. This chain joins TRBV18 and TRBJ2-5; 11 nucleotides agree with TRBD1. The V segment lost 3 bases and the J segment 6 bases; nucleotides outside the gene matches: 6. This CDR3 has 15 amino acids. Germline CDR1 reads KGHSH; CDR2 reads LQKENI.